The present T cell receptor (beta chain) was sequenced within a study of control samples from healthy donors and cancer patients. Only in-frame clones appear in the TCRdb table, and some are missing; sequencing was by immunoSEQ multiplex PCR. The table lists almost 85,000 clones, approximately 80% of them singletons. CDR3 size: 15 residues. V lost 3 bases to trimming and J lost 6 bases, with 15 bases between them. The germline gives CDR1 MNHNS, CDR2 SASEGT. This chain joins TRBV6-1 and TRBJ1-3; no clear D gene. The clonotype was recovered from a man in his sixties with head and neck cancer. The sample comprised PBMCs. CDR3 region: CASSDNRVSENTIYF. The CDR3 DNA reads as TGTGCCAGCAGTGATAACAGAGTTTCCGAAAACACCATATATTTT.